Listed below are T cell receptor beta chains from one sample, sequenced in a study of cytomegalovirus exposure and HLA in healthy donors. Sequencing used immunoSEQ multiplex PCR; TCRdb keeps in-frame clones, though not all of them. The data hold 200,000 to 250,000 clones, with 80% to 90% observed a single time. Sequencing was performed on PBMCs. The receptors shown here come from a man aged 25 to 40 in good health and CMV-seronegative. Both conserved end residues are part of each CDR3. Each record gives: V gene, clone size, J gene, D gene, CDR3 length, CDR3 DNA, CDR3 protein. D genes are given only for firm matches. Clone size is stated in some rows and not others, as once, few, many or a class when expanded.

>TRBV10-3|.|TRBJ1-1|.|12
TGTGCCATCAAGGGGGGGGCCACTGAAGCTTTCTTT
CAIKGGATEAFF
>TRBV27|.|TRBJ1-2|TRBD1|15
TGTGCCAGCAGTTTAGGGACAGGGGTCCTCCAGGGCTACACCTTC
CASSLGTGVLQGYTF
>TRBV2|.|TRBJ1-4|.|17
TGTGCCAGCAGTTTTGCCGGTGCCAGGGTGACTAATGAAAAACTGTTTTTT
CASSFAGARVTNEKLFF
>TRBV9|.|TRBJ2-5|TRBD2|18
TGTGCCAGCAGCTCCGGACTAGCGGGCCCGGGCGGTCTGGAGACCCAGTACTTC
CASSSGLAGPGGLETQYF
>TRBV28|few|TRBJ1-2|.|14
TGTGCCACGGAGAAGGGGGAATTAAACTATGGCTACACCTTC
CATEKGELNYGYTF
>TRBV5-1|.|TRBJ2-1|.|13
TGCGCCAGCAGCTTGTATTCCAGGAATGAGCAGTTCTTC
CASSLYSRNEQFF
>TRBV10-1|once|TRBJ2-7|.|14
TGCGCCAGCAGTCCGAGCGGAAGCTCCTACGAGCAGTACTTC
CASSPSGSSYEQYF
>TRBV5-1|few|TRBJ2-2|.|15
TGCGCCAGCAGCTTGCAGGTTTCCGGCACCGGGGAGCTGTTTTTT
CASSLQVSGTGELFF
>TRBV4-2|.|TRBJ1-1|.|15
TGTGCCAGCAGCCAAGATCCCAGGGGTTACACTGAAGCTTTCTTT
CASSQDPRGYTEAFF
>TRBV19|.|TRBJ2-2|.|15
TGTGCCAGTAGTATAGCCGTTACCGGTACCGGGGAGCTGTTTTTT
CASSIAVTGTGELFF
>TRBV6-6|.|TRBJ2-7|TRBD2|15
TGTGCCAGCAGTATACTAGCGGGGGCCCGTTACGAGCAGTACTTC
CASSILAGARYEQYF
>TRBV6-5|.|TRBJ1-5|.|15
TGTGCCAGCAGTTACCAGCCCGGAGGGCACCAGCCCCAGCATTTT
CASSYQPGGHQPQHF
>TRBV28|.|TRBJ2-4|TRBD2|16
TGTGCCAGCAGTTTGCCTAGCGGGGGCCGGAAAAACATTCAGTACTTC
CASSLPSGGRKNIQYF
>TRBV5-6|.|TRBJ1-1|TRBD1|15
TGTGCCAGCAGCTTAAAACAGGGGGTCGTCACTGAAGCTTTCTTT
CASSLKQGVVTEAFF
>TRBV15|.|TRBJ2-2|.|16
TGTGCCACCAGCAGTTCCACAGGGATTGGCACCGGGGAGCTGTTTTTT
CATSSSTGIGTGELFF
>TRBV14|.|TRBJ2-2|.|15
TGTGCCAGCAGCCAAGGGGGGGTGTTTCCCGGGGAGCTGTTTTTT
CASSQGGVFPGELFF
>TRBV7-2|.|TRBJ2-7|.|13
TGTGCCAGCAGCCCCGTTGTCGGCTACGAGCAGTACTTC
CASSPVVGYEQYF
>TRBV10-1|.|TRBJ2-5|TRBD1|14
TGCGCCAGCAGCTGGGACAGGGCAGGGAAGACCCAGTACTTC
CASSWDRAGKTQYF
>TRBV28|.|TRBJ1-5|.|17
TGTGCCAGCAGTTTAAAGGGGGGGGGTTTTCGCAATCAGCCCCAGCATTTT
CASSLKGGGFRNQPQHF
>TRBV4-3|.|TRBJ2-7|TRBD1|15
TGCGCCAGCAGCCAAGAGACAGGGCCTAGCTACGAGCAGTACTTC
CASSQETGPSYEQYF
>TRBV2|.|TRBJ1-2|TRBD1|17
TGTGCCAGCAGTGGGAACAGGGGGCCCAACGTTCGCTATGGCTACACCTTC
CASSGNRGPNVRYGYTF
>TRBV15|few|TRBJ1-1|.|16
TGTGCCACCAGCAGAATGCACAGGGCTATGAACACTGAAGCTTTCTTT
CATSRMHRAMNTEAFF
>TRBV7-9|.|TRBJ1-2|TRBD1|13
TGTGCCAGCAGCTACCGGGAAGGGGGCGTTGTCACCTTC
CASSYREGGVVTF
>TRBV4-1|once|TRBJ1-5|.|13
TGCGCCAGCAGCCTGCGGGTGGCCCAGCCCCAGCATTTT
CASSLRVAQPQHF
>TRBV2|few|TRBJ2-3|.|16
TGTGCCAGCACCCGGCGAGGGGGGGAGACTACAAATACGCAGTATTTT
CASTRRGGETTNTQYF
>TRBV27|.|TRBJ1-4|.|14
TGTGCCATTCGTGGGGGCCCTGGGGGTGAAAAACTGTTTTTT
CAIRGGPGGEKLFF
>TRBV6-6|.|TRBJ2-5|TRBD2|13
TGTGCCACCCGGACTAGCGGCCAAGAGACCCAGTACTTC
CATRTSGQETQYF
>TRBV5-5|.|TRBJ2-2|TRBD1|15
TGTGCCAGCAGCCAGGGGACAGAGCCCACCGGGGAGCTGTTTTTT
CASSQGTEPTGELFF
>TRBV6-4|.|TRBJ1-2|TRBD1|14
TGTGCCAGCAGTGGAGACAGGGAAAGTGCTGGCTACACCTTC
CASSGDRESAGYTF
>TRBV28|once|TRBJ2-7|.|13
TGTGCCAGCAGGCCGGGGGGCCCGGGGGAGCAGTACTTC
CASRPGGPGEQYF
>TRBV5-1|.|TRBJ1-6|TRBD1|15
TGCGCCAGCAGCTCGGGACAGCAATTTAATTCACCCCTCCACTTT
CASSSGQQFNSPLHF
>TRBV9|.|TRBJ1-2|.|15
TGTGCCAGCAGCGTAGCTTCATCCGGGAACTATGGCTACACCTTC
CASSVASSGNYGYTF
>TRBV28|.|TRBJ1-4|.|14
TGTGCCAGCAGTTTGGAGGCCACTAATGAAAAACTGTTTTTT
CASSLEATNEKLFF
>TRBV18|.|TRBJ1-1|.|13
TGTGCCAGCTCATCGGACAGGAACACTGAAGCTTTCTTT
CASSSDRNTEAFF
>TRBV28|.|TRBJ1-5|.|16
TGTGCCAGCAGGGCCGAGGGGGTTGTAGGCAATCAGCCCCAGCATTTT
CASRAEGVVGNQPQHF